These T cell receptor beta chains were read from a single sample in a study of shared clonotypes between healthy human individuals. Profiling relied on immunoSEQ multiplex PCR, and the TCRdb table lists in-frame clones only, not all of them. The sample lists 2 million to 3 million clones, roughly 93% occurring once. The sequenced sample consisted of naive CD4+ T cells from PBMCs. The receptor set was obtained from a man between 18 and 35 years old in good health. Some clones in this sample may be carry-over from other donors' samples. Each CDR3 is given with its conserved first and last residue. A D gene is named only where the DNA matches it firmly. Clone size appears in some rows only: once, few, many, or a class for an expanded clone.

J | V | size | D | DNA | CDR3
TRBJ1-1 | TRBV11-2 | - | - | TGTGCCAGCAGCTTGGACCAGGGGACTGAAGCTTTCTTT | CASSLDQGTEAFF
TRBJ2-3 | TRBV7-2 | - | TRBD2 | TGTGCCAGCAGCTTAACCGGGACTAGATATACAGATACGCAGTATTTT | CASSLTGTRYTDTQYF
TRBJ2-7 | TRBV7-9 | - | - | TGTGCCAGCAGCTTAGGGACTACCGACTACGAGCAGTACTTC | CASSLGTTDYEQYF
TRBJ2-3 | TRBV6-5 | - | - | TGTGCCAGCAGCGGAGTGATGACAGATACGCAGTATTTT | CASSGVMTDTQYF
TRBJ1-2 | TRBV5-6 | once | TRBD1 | TGTGCCAGCAGCTTCAGACCCCGACAGGGATCGGGAGGCTACACCTTC | CASSFRPRQGSGGYTF
TRBJ1-5 | TRBV2 | few | - | TGTGCCAGCAGTGAAGGGACATCACCTCAGCCCCAGCATTTT | CASSEGTSPQPQHF
TRBJ2-1 | TRBV7-3 | - | TRBD2 | TGTGCCAGCAGCCCCTGGACTAGCGGGGTCTACAATGAGCAGTTCTTC | CASSPWTSGVYNEQFF
TRBJ2-5 | TRBV2 | - | - | TGTGCCAGCAGTGTTGGGCGGCCCAGCCGTGAGACCCAGTACTTC | CASSVGRPSRETQYF
TRBJ2-1 | TRBV7-3 | - | - | TGTGCCAGCAGCTTAATGGGGAGCTCGGCCAATGAGCAGTTCTTC | CASSLMGSSANEQFF
TRBJ2-5 | TRBV29-1 | - | - | TGCAGCGTTGAGGGGCTCCTCGCAGAGACCCAGTACTTC | CSVEGLLAETQYF
TRBJ2-3 | TRBV5-4 | - | - | TGTGCCAGCAGAAACGGGGGGCCCCTCACAGATACGCAGTATTTT | CASRNGGPLTDTQYF
TRBJ2-7 | TRBV9 | - | - | TGTGCCAGCAGCTTAGAAGGGGGACCGTCCTACGAGCAGTACTTC | CASSLEGGPSYEQYF
TRBJ2-1 | TRBV30 | - | - | TGTGCCTGCTTGGGTATCCCCCTCTTAAACAATGAGCAGTTCTTC | CACLGIPLLNNEQFF
TRBJ2-3 | TRBV13 | - | TRBD2 | TGTGCCAGCAGCTTCAGACTAGCGGGAGGGAGCACAGATACGCAGTATTTT | CASSFRLAGGSTDTQYF
TRBJ2-7 | TRBV6-5 | - | - | TGTGCCAGCAGTTACGCTATAGGCTCCTACGAGCAGTACTTC | CASSYAIGSYEQYF
TRBJ1-4 | TRBV7-8 | - | - | TGTGCCAGCAGCTTAGGGCCAGGGGATTCTGAAAAACTGTTTTTT | CASSLGPGDSEKLFF
TRBJ1-2 | TRBV10-3 | once | - | TGTGCCATCAGTGAGTCGACAGGCAGCTCCTATGGCTACACCTTC | CAISESTGSSYGYTF
TRBJ1-1 | TRBV5-1 | - | - | TGCGCCAGCCGAACCCGAGAGGGGTCTGAAGCTTTCTTT | CASRTREGSEAFF
TRBJ2-5 | TRBV27 | - | - | TGTGCCAGCAGGCCTCACAGGAGTAAGGCAGATTTATACTTC | CASRPHRSKADLYF
TRBJ2-3 | TRBV5-6 | - | - | TGTGCCAGCAGCTTGACAAGACCGGGTATTGGGCAGTATTTT | CASSLTRPGIGQYF
TRBJ2-4 | TRBV28 | - | - | TGTGCCAGCAGTTCGGTCAAATCTGTCCGCGAAAACATTCAGTACTTC | CASSSVKSVRENIQYF
TRBJ2-7 | TRBV18 | - | TRBD2 | TGTGCCAGCTCTCCCGGGACTAGCGGGAGTCTCGAGCAGTACTTC | CASSPGTSGSLEQYF
TRBJ1-2 | TRBV19 | - | TRBD1 | TGTGCCAGTAGTGTGGGACAGTCTCCTAACTATGGCTACACCTTC | CASSVGQSPNYGYTF
TRBJ1-3 | TRBV18 | - | - | TGTGCCAGCTCACTTGGACGGTCCTCTGGAAACACCATATATTTT | CASSLGRSSGNTIYF
TRBJ2-5 | TRBV10-1 | - | - | TGCGCCAGCAGTGAGACCCTAAAAGAGACCCAGTACTTC | CASSETLKETQYF
TRBJ2-6 | TRBV5-6 | - | - | TGTGCCAGCGCTGGGGCCAACGTCCTGACTTTC | CASAGANVLTF
TRBJ1-5 | TRBV19 | - | TRBD1 | TGTGCCAGTGGGACAGGGAGGGATCAGCCCCAGCATTTT | CASGTGRDQPQHF
TRBJ1-2 | TRBV7-2 | once | - | TGTGCCAGCAGCTTACCGGTCCTAGCGAGGGGCTACACCTTC | CASSLPVLARGYTF
TRBJ2-7 | TRBV10-1 | - | TRBD1 | TGCGCCAGCAGCCCCAACAGGGGGGCCTACGAGCAGTACTTC | CASSPNRGAYEQYF
TRBJ1-1 | TRBV27 | - | TRBD1 | TGTGCCAGCAGTTCCTATGGACAGGGGAACACTGAAGCTTTCTTT | CASSSYGQGNTEAFF
TRBJ1-2 | TRBV28 | few | TRBD1 | TGTGCCAGCAGGGAAGGGGGCGGTCCTAACTATGGCTACACCTTC | CASREGGGPNYGYTF
TRBJ2-1 | TRBV29-1 | - | - | TGCAGCAATGGACCCCTACTGGGGGACAATGAGCAGTTCTTC | CSNGPLLGDNEQFF
TRBJ1-4 | TRBV6-5 | once | - | TGTGCCAGCAGTTACTCGGGCAGGGGAAGAGAAAAACTGTTTTTT | CASSYSGRGREKLFF
TRBJ1-1 | TRBV14 | - | - | TGTGCCAGCAGCCAAGCCTTACAGGGAGTGGGGGACACTGAAGCTTTCTTT | CASSQALQGVGDTEAFF
TRBJ2-7 | TRBV5-4 | - | - | TGTGCCAGCAGCTTGGGTTACGAGCAGTACTTC | CASSLGYEQYF
TRBJ2-3 | TRBV5-1 | - | - | TGCGCCAGCAGCTCGAATCCGAACCCCACCATCGGCACAGATACGCAGTATTTT | CASSSNPNPTIGTDTQYF
TRBJ2-1 | TRBV27 | once | TRBD1 | TGTGCCAGCACCAGGGACAGGGGGCACAATGAGCAGTTCTTC | CASTRDRGHNEQFF
TRBJ1-1 | TRBV5-1 | - | - | TGCGCCAGCAGCTTGTCCACTTTGAACACTGAAGCTTTCTTT | CASSLSTLNTEAFF
TRBJ2-1 | TRBV20-1 | - | - | TGCAGTGCTAGAGATCTGAGGGAGCAGTTCTTC | CSARDLREQFF
TRBJ2-7 | TRBV10-2 | - | - | TGCGCCAGCAGTGAGATGGCCTTGGGGCTCTACGAGCAGTACTTC | CASSEMALGLYEQYF
TRBJ2-1 | TRBV10-3 | - | TRBD1 | TGTGCCATCAGGAAACAGGGGGCGAAGGAGGATGAGCAGTTCTTC | CAIRKQGAKEDEQFF
TRBJ2-1 | TRBV28 | - | - | TGTGCCAGCAGTCGAATAGCGAGAGAGCAGTTCTTC | CASSRIAREQFF
TRBJ1-4 | TRBV18 | - | - | TGTGCCAGCTCACCATTCTCCACCGGTGAAAAACTGTTTTTT | CASSPFSTGEKLFF
TRBJ2-1 | TRBV7-3 | - | - | TGTGCCAGCAGCTTAACAATCGAGGCAGCCTACAATGAGCAGTTCTTC | CASSLTIEAAYNEQFF
TRBJ1-2 | TRBV13 | - | - | TGTGCCAGCAGCCCCACCGGGACGGAGGGTTTCGACTATGGCTACACCTTC | CASSPTGTEGFDYGYTF
TRBJ1-5 | TRBV6-1 | - | TRBD1 | TGTGCCAGCAGCGAAACAGGGGGGCCCCAGCATTTT | CASSETGGPQHF
TRBJ1-1 | TRBV10-2 | - | - | TGCGCCAGCAGGGACAGATGGAACACTGAAGCTTTCTTT | CASRDRWNTEAFF
TRBJ2-7 | TRBV5-1 | - | - | TGCGCCAGCAGCTTGGGCCGCCAGGAGATAGCCTACGAGCAGTACTTC | CASSLGRQEIAYEQYF
TRBJ2-2 | TRBV19 | - | TRBD1 | TGTGCCTCGAGGGACGACAGGGCGGACACCGGGGAGCTGTTTTTT | CASRDDRADTGELFF
TRBJ1-1 | TRBV11-2 | - | - | TGTGCCAGCAGCTTATTTCAAGGGGCTATGAACACTGAAGCTTTCTTT | CASSLFQGAMNTEAFF
TRBJ1-1 | TRBV6-5 | once | - | TGTGCCAGCAGTTACGGGGCCCGGTTCATGAACACTGAAGCTTTCTTT | CASSYGARFMNTEAFF
TRBJ2-3 | TRBV4-2 | - | - | TGTGCCAGCAGCCAAGGTGCGGGACCAGATACGCAGTATTTT | CASSQGAGPDTQYF
TRBJ2-7 | TRBV25-1 | - | TRBD1 | TGTGCCAGCAGTGAACCGCGACAGGGTAGGGCTTACGAGCAGTACTTC | CASSEPRQGRAYEQYF
TRBJ1-1 | TRBV10-1 | - | - | TGCGCCAGCAGTGACTCGGTGGTGGCTTTCTTT | CASSDSVVAFF
TRBJ2-7 | TRBV5-1 | - | - | TGCGCCAGCAGCGCACAGGGAGTAGGAGACGAGCAGTACTTC | CASSAQGVGDEQYF
TRBJ2-2 | TRBV7-2 | - | - | TGTGCCAGCAGCTTCGGGGCCGGGGAGCTGTTTTTT | CASSFGAGELFF
TRBJ1-1 | TRBV7-6 | - | - | TGTGCCAGCAGCTTATCACGGGGGGGGAACACTGAAGCTTTCTTT | CASSLSRGGNTEAFF